This T cell receptor (beta chain) comes out of a study of blood T cell repertoires in COVID-19. Trimming took off 4 bases at V and 0 bases at J, with 10 bases between the two ends. CDR3 length: 14 amino acids. Germline CDR1 reads SGHDT; CDR2 reads YYEEEE. Data came from immunoSEQ multiplex PCR; TCRdb stores just in-frame clones and leaves some out. Of about 240,000 clones detected, approximately 80% appear once; the ten largest clones hold around 9.6%. This clonotype was obtained from a woman aged 80 or over with acute or convalescent COVID-19. Sequencing was done on a sample of peripheral blood. This chain uses TRBV5-6 with TRBJ1-2, with D unclear. Here the CDR3 DNA reads TGTGCCAGCAGCCTGGCCGGGGCTAACTATGGCTACACCTTC. It yields the protein CASSLAGANYGYTF.